What follows are 19 T cell receptor beta chains derived from one specimen sequenced in a study of cytomegalovirus exposure and HLA in healthy donors. 60 Vbeta and 13 Jbeta primers were used in PCR. The method was immunoSEQ multiplex PCR; TCRdb's version includes in-frame clones alone and lacks a portion of them. Found here are 100,000 or so clones, 80% to 85% of them singletons; the top ten hold roughly 6.9%. The sample consisted of PBMCs. These receptors were taken from a man aged 30 to 39 in good health and CMV-seropositive.

With respect to this clone: The sample holds other DNA sequences that translate to the same CDR3. J is TRBJ2-5 and V is TRBV5-1; D is perhaps TRBD1 (6 bases). The CDR3 sequence is 14 residues long. Germline loops: CDR1 SGHRS, CDR2 YFSETQ. Trimming left V 2 bases short and J 2 bases short, with 10 bases between. CDR3 bases: TGCGCCAGCAGCTTCCTAGGACAGCAAGAGACCCAGTACTTC. Amino acid sequence: CASSFLGQQETQYF.

The V and J genes are TRBV5-1 and TRBJ2-7; 8 nucleotides line up with TRBD2. From germline, CDR1 is SGHRS and CDR2 YFSETQ. V lost 2 bases and J lost 2; bases outside the gene matches: 3. CDR3 length: 14 residues. The CDR3 protein is CASSLGSGAYEQYF. CDR3 sequence (DNA): TGCGCCAGCAGCTTAGGTAGCGGGGCCTACGAGCAGTACTTC.

This clone occurred once. The V and J genes are TRBV5-6 and TRBJ1-6; 10 bases line up with TRBD1. This CDR3 is built from 15 residues. CDR1 and CDR2 from the germline V gene are SGHDT and YYEEEE. V lost 4 bases to trimming and J lost 9 bases; unmatched junction nucleotides: 7. The CDR3 coding sequence is TGTGCCAGCAGCCCGGACAGGGGGTTAGGTTCACCCCTCCACTTT. Protein product: CASSPDRGLGSPLHF.

The chain combines TRBV5-4 with TRBJ2-3, with D possibly being TRBD1 (6 bases). Trimming stripped 4 bases from V and 4 bases from J, with 10 bases between. Per germline, CDR1 SGHNT and CDR2 YYREEE (reference sequence). The CDR3 spans 13 residues. The CDR3 region has the DNA TGTGCCAGCAGCATCTACAGGGCAGATACGCAGTATTTT. This gives the protein CASSIYRADTQYF.

This chain uses TRBV6-1 with TRBJ2-7; 8 nucleotides match TRBD2. J was trimmed by 7 bases and V by 4 bases; bases with no gene match: 6. The CDR3 has 13 residues. CDR1 is MNHNS and CDR2 is SASEGT in the germline V gene. The CDR3 bases are TGTGCCAGCAGTGTCCCGGGGGGGTCGGAGCAGTACTTC. Translating it yields CASSVPGGSEQYF.

V usage is TRBV27 and J usage is TRBJ2-3; 7 positions agree with TRBD1. V gave up 4 bases and J gave up 3 bases; unmatched junction bases: 13. Germline CDR1 MNHEY, CDR2 SMNVEV (reference sequence). This CDR3 is built from 17 residues. CDR3 sequence (DNA): TGTGCCAGCAGTTCCTTGACAGGGATTTTTCGGACAGATACGCAGTATTTT. Its translation: CASSSLTGIFRTDTQYF.

This sequence joins TRBV5-6 and TRBJ1-2; D might be TRBD1 (6 bases). Germline V gene lookup returns CDR1 SGHDT and CDR2 YYEEEE. This CDR3 has 13 residues. V lost 4 bases, J lost 1 base, and 8 bases lay in between. The CDR3 DNA is TGTGCCAGCAGCGCACAGGGTAACTATGGCTACACCTTC. Its translation: CASSAQGNYGYTF.

The chain is built from TRBV2 and TRBJ2-5, with TRBD1 matching over 11 bases. The germline gives CDR1 SNHLY, CDR2 FYNNEI. Germline trimming cut 5 bases from V and 7 bases from J; bases unmatched to any gene: 12. The CDR3 runs to 16 residues. CDR3 sequence (DNA): TGTGCCAGCAGTAAAAAACTTCCCGGGACAGGGGGGACCCAGTACTTC. The encoded protein is CASSKKLPGTGGTQYF.

The chain carries TRBV5-1 and TRBJ1-4, with a possible D match to TRBD1 (5 bases). Germline lookup yields CDR1 SGHRS and CDR2 YFSETQ. This CDR3 has 15 residues. Trimming left V 6 bases short and J 1 base short, with 13 bases between. This CDR3 reads CASKDKRETNEKLFF. DNA of the CDR3: TGCGCCAGCAAGGACAAAAGGGAAACTAATGAAAAACTGTTTTTT.

V usage is TRBV28 and J usage is TRBJ1-1; TRBD1 matches at 8 bases. The CDR3 runs to 16 residues. Germline V CDR1 and CDR2: MDHEN, SYDVKM. Unmatched junction bases numbered 14, after V lost 6 bases and J lost 5 bases. In DNA form, the CDR3 reads TGTGCCAGCAGCCTTTTAACGGACAGGGTGGGAACTGAAGCTTTCTTT. Protein product: CASSLLTDRVGTEAFF.

The rearrangement links TRBV6-1 to TRBJ2-7; 8 nucleotides line up with TRBD2. The CDR3 is 16 residues long. V shed 4 bases, J shed 3 bases, and the junction held 11 bases outside the gene matches. Germline CDR1 is MNHNS and CDR2 is SASEGT. CDR3 amino acids: CASSGAAAGGRYEQYF. CDR3 nucleotide sequence: TGTGCCAGCAGTGGCGCGGCCGCGGGGGGCCGCTACGAGCAGTACTTC.

This clone appeared once. J is TRBJ2-7 and V is TRBV7-2; possibly TRBD2 for D (5 bases). V was pared by 6 bases and J by 12 bases, with 24 bases between. The CDR3 consists of 14 residues. The V gene's germline CDR1 is SGHTA and CDR2 FQGNSA. CDR3 DNA: TGTGCCAGCAGTATCGACGCCGGGGTGGTTCGGACGTACTTC. Amino acids: CASSIDAGVVRTYF.

This chain connects TRBV19 to TRBJ1-5; perhaps TRBD1 as D (5 bases). The V end was cut by 3 bases, the J end by 4 bases, with 10 bases between. This CDR3 spans 14 amino acids. Germline V gene lookup returns CDR1 LNHDA and CDR2 SQIVND (reference sequence). The CDR3 DNA reads TGTGCCAGTAGTATGCAGGGCTGGAATCAGCCCCAGCATTTT. It codes for CASSMQGWNQPQHF.

This clone was observed a handful of times. V gene TRBV7-9 combines with J gene TRBJ2-1, with D possibly matching TRBD1 (5 bases). V shed 5 bases and J shed 0 bases, with 11 bases lying between them. This CDR3 contains 15 residues. From germline, CDR1 is SEHNR and CDR2 FQNEAQ (reference sequence). CDR3 coding DNA: TGTGCCAGCAGCCACGACAGAAGCTCCTACAATGAGCAGTTCTTC. Translated: CASSHDRSSYNEQFF.

The gene calls are TRBV12-5 and TRBJ2-3; D remains ambiguous. Germline V CDR1 and CDR2: LGHNT, FRNRAP. The V gene lost 1 base and the J gene lost 0 bases, with 11 bases spanning the gap. The CDR3 spans 16 residues. In DNA form, the CDR3 reads TGTGCTAGTGGTTTGGCGGTAAGATCTAGCACAGATACGCAGTATTTT. Encoded protein: CASGLAVRSSTDTQYF.

Only one count was recorded for this clone. The V gene is TRBV5-6, the J gene TRBJ2-5; D is undetermined. This CDR3 is 11 amino acids long. Per the germline V gene, CDR1 is SGHDT and CDR2 is YYEEEE. V gave up 3 bases and J gave up 4 bases, with 4 bases separating them. The CDR3 sequence is CASSSVETQYF. As DNA, the CDR3 is TGTGCCAGCAGCTCGGTAGAGACCCAGTACTTC.

This clone came up once. The rearrangement joins TRBV19 to TRBJ2-3; D is unclear. Trimming left V 6 bases short and J 6 bases short, with 7 bases between. The germline V gene encodes CDR1 LNHDA and CDR2 SQIVND (reference sequence). This CDR3 is 11 amino acids long. CDR3 sequence (DNA): TGTGCCAGTAGGTTAGAGGATACGCAGTATTTT. Protein sequence: CASRLEDTQYF.

This chain uses TRBV5-1 with TRBJ2-7; TRBD1 matches 10 bases. The CDR3 covers 15 residues. The germline V gene encodes CDR1 SGHRS and CDR2 YFSETQ. The junction had 4 bases not matched to a gene; V was cut back by 0 bases and J by 4 bases. CDR3 coding DNA: TGCGCCAGCAGCTTGGCTGGACAGGGGGTGTACGAGCAGTACTTC. Translation: CASSLAGQGVYEQYF.

The chain links TRBV7-9 to TRBJ1-5, with TRBD1 identical over 11 bases. Looked up from germline, CDR1 is SEHNR and CDR2 is FQNEAQ (reference sequence). Trimming cost V 5 bases and J 6 bases; bases outside gene matches: 3. The CDR3 is made up of 14 amino acids. In nucleotides, the CDR3 is TGTGCCAGCAGCCGGACAGGGGGCGGTCAGCCCCAGCATTTT. Amino acids: CASSRTGGGQPQHF.